This T cell receptor (beta chain) came from a study of T cell responses to AZD1222 COVID-19 vaccine (dated by TCRdb to 2020 to 2022). Regarding the research as a whole: A total of 233 trial participants underwent TCR sequencing, of whom some 210 received two doses of AZD1222 and about 25 received two doses of the MenACWY control vaccine. Enrollment into the trials was organized by age into subgroups of 18-55, 56-69 and 70-plus years, and those subgroups contained approximately 160, 26 and 62 TCR-sequenced participants, respectively.

The CDR3 covers 15 residues, taking in both the cysteine and the phenylalanine. Here the CDR3 DNA is all that survives: 45 bases in frame from base 1. According to the germline V gene, CDR1 reads MNHEY and CDR2 reads SVGEGT. The germline V end is reduced by 5 bases and the J end by 6 bases; junction bases left unmatched: 11. Overall study results and their limits: Conclusions about previously exposed vaccinees are limited because only six or seven AZD1222 recipients were SARS-CoV-2 seropositive at baseline. Vaccine-associated CD4 TCRs spanned the whole spike protein, with dominant responses in regions 160-218 and 743-854. Because no samples from the day 14 peak response were available, repertoires could be characterized only after the peak T cell response. Reportedly, close to half of the unique spike-specific TCRs recognized epitopes lying outside the regions that are mutated in the B.1.351 and B.1.1.7 variants. A significant rise in spike-specific TCR breadth and depth was observed after two AZD1222 doses relative to day 0 and relative to MenACWY recipients. The 56-69-year group was small, and its depth increase did not reach significance, likely because of low power. Participants were mostly white British and included more females than males, and it was suggested by the authors that clonal diversity may have been underestimated.

The time point label here, explained by the study, means: about 28 days (+/-7) after the second vaccine dose. AZD1222 recipients whose second dose came at about 4 weeks and those whose second dose came at about 12 weeks were combined into one group, since spike-specific TCR depth and breadth did not differ between the two schedules. Samples from vaccinated people were obtained from the UK trials COV001 and COV002, which included a single-blind randomized controlled phase 2/3 trial of AZD1222 (ChAdOx1 nCoV-19) in healthy adults. Trial participant PBMC samples were collected at day 0 and day 28 after the second dose for TCRbeta chain sequencing. The CDR3 regions of human TCRbeta chains were subjected to immunosequencing. As for the original processing: Repertoire TCRs were matched against a reference library of SARS-CoV-2-specific TCRs generated with the MIRA antigen-specificity platform. Breadth was defined as the fraction of unique TCRs that were SARS-CoV-2-associated. Depth was defined as the fraction of total T cells that were SARS-CoV-2-associated. Using the MIRA data, each spike-specific TCR was mapped to the spike region that the TCR reacts to and placed in a CD4 or CD8 class. Log10-transformed breadth and depth values were compared by one-way ANOVA with Sidak's multiple comparisons tests. The immuneACCESS repertoire file appears here via TCRdb, limited to in-frame rearrangements. These files lack a portion of the clones; in checked studies, under half of the deficit traces to unresolved V genes, and the cause of the others is not known. Clone size and the V and J calls come from that table; the DNA yielded D and trimming. The sample includes fewer than 150,000 clones, with roughly 89% observed a single time. The ten top clones hold roughly 7% of the sample.

With regard to this clone: Its antigen target is currently unknown. Base qualities were left out, and no much larger clone turns up one base away.

This TCR came from an adult who received the AZD1222 COVID-19 vaccine. Rearrangement joined TRBV6-2 or TRBV6-3 to TRBJ2-7; 9 central bases correspond to TRBD1. Sequenced here: peripheral blood, sampled 28 days after the second AZD1222 dose. The DNA sequence follows: TGTGCCAGCAGTAACCGGGGGACAGGGAACGGCGAGCAGTACTTC. Translated, this gives CASSNRGTGNGEQYF.